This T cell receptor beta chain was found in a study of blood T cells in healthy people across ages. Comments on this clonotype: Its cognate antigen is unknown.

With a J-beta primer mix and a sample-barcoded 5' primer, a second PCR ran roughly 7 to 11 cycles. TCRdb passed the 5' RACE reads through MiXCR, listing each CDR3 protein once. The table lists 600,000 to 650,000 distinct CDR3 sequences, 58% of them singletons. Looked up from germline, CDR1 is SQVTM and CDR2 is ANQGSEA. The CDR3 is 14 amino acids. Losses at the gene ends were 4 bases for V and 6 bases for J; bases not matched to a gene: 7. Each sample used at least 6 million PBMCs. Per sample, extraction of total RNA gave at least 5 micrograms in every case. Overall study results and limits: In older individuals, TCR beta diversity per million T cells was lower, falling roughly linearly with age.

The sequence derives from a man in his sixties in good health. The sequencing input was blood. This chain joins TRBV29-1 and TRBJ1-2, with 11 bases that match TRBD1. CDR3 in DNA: TGCAGCGTTGGAAGGGACAGGGGGTATGATGGCTACACCTTC. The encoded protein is CSVGRDRGYDGYTF.